Below are 4 T cell receptor beta chains sequenced from a single sample in a study of shared clonotypes between healthy human individuals. Naive CD8 cells comprised CD45RO-negative, CCR7-positively selected cells, excluding terminally differentiated effector memory CD45RA+ cells. Profiling relied on immunoSEQ multiplex PCR, and the TCRdb table lists in-frame clones only, not all of them. This table holds some 2 million clones, roughly 95% found once. Sequenced input: naive CD8+ T cells sorted from blood. The receptors shown here come from a man aged 18 to 30 in good health.

The J gene is TRBJ2-7, the V gene TRBV5-1; TRBD2 matches at 8 bases. Germline lookup yields CDR1 SGHRS and CDR2 YFSETQ. V lost 4 bases, J lost 4 bases, and 10 bases stayed unmatched. The CDR3 totals 15 residues. The CDR3 coding sequence is TGCGCCAGCAGCGCCATAAGCGGGAGATCTTACGAGCAGTACTTC. It translates to CASSAISGRSYEQYF.

CDR3 coding DNA: TGTGCCAGCAGCTTAAGTTTTTCCAGCCAGGGAGAGACCCAGTACTTC. Translated: CASSLSFSSQGETQYF. This chain uses TRBV7-9 with TRBJ2-5, with a weak D call TRBD1 (5 bases). This CDR3 region has 16 residues. Trimming removed 2 bases at V and 4 bases at J, with 17 bases between. The germline gives CDR1 SEHNR, CDR2 FQNEAQ (reference sequence).

This chain links TRBV9 with TRBJ1-1; no clear D. The CDR3 has 13 amino acids. Trimming shortened V by 0 bases and J by 6 bases, and 9 bases separated the two germline ends. The germline CDR1 and CDR2 sequences are SGDLS and YYNGEE. Here the CDR3 DNA reads TGTGCCAGCAGCGTAGCTGTTGCGGCTGAAGCTTTCTTT. It translates to CASSVAVAAEAFF.

The genes are TRBV27 and TRBJ1-5, with 8 bases fitting TRBD1. Trimming removed 3 bases from V and 5 bases from J; junction bases left unmatched: 0. From germline, CDR1 is MNHEY and CDR2 SMNVEV (reference sequence). The CDR3 loop spans 13 amino acids. The CDR3 is CASSLGQDQPQHF. In DNA, the CDR3 is TGTGCCAGCAGTTTGGGACAGGATCAGCCCCAGCATTTT.